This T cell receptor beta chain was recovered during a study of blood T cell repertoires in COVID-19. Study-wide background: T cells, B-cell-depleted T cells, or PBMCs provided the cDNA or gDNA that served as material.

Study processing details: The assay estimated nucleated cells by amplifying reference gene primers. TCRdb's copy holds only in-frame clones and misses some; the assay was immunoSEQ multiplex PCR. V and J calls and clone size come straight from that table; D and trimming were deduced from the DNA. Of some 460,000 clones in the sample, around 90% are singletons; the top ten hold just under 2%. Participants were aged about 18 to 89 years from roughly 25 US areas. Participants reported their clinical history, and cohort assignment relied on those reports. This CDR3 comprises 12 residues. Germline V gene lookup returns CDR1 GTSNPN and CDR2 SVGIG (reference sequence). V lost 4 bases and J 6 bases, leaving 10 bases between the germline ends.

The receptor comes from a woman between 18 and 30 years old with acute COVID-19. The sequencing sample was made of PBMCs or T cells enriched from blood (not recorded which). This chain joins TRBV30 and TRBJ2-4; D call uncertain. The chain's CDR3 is CAWNQAGNIQYF. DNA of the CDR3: TGTGCCTGGAATCAGGCAGGAAACATTCAGTACTTC.